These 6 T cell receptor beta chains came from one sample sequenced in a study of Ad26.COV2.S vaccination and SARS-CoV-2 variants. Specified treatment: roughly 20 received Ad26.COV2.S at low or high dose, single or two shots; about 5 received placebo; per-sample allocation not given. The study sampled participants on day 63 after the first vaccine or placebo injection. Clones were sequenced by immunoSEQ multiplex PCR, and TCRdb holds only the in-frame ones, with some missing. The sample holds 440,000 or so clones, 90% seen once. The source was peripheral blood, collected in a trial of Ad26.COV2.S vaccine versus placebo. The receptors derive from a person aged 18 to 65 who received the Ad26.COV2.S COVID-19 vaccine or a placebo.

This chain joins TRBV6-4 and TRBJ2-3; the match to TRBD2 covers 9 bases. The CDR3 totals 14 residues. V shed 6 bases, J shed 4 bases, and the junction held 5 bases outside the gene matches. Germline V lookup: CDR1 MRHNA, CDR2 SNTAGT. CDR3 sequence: CASSLAGEADTQYF. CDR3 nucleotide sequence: TGTGCCAGCAGCTTAGCGGGAGAGGCAGATACGCAGTATTTT.

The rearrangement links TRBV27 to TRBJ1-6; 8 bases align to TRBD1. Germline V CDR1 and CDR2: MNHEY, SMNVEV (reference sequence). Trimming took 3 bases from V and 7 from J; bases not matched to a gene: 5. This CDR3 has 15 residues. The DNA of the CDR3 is TGTGCCAGCAGTTTCAGACAGGGGTGGAATTCACCCCTCCACTTT. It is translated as CASSFRQGWNSPLHF.

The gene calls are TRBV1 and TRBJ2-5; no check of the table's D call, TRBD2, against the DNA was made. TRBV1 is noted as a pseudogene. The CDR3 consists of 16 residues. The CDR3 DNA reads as TGCACCAGCAGCCACCCGGACTTAGCGGGAGTGGAGACCCAGTACTTC. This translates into CTSSHPDLAGVETQYF.

The CDR3 nucleotides read TGTGCCAGCAGCTTACTTACGAAGGAGCAGTTCTTC. Translated, it gives CASSLLTKEQFF. The rearrangement links TRBV7-9 to TRBJ2-1; the D is unclear. Germline V gene data show CDR1 as SEHNR and CDR2 as FQNEAQ (reference sequence). Trimming pared 2 bases from V and 10 bases from J, leaving 9 bases between. There are 12 residues in the CDR3.

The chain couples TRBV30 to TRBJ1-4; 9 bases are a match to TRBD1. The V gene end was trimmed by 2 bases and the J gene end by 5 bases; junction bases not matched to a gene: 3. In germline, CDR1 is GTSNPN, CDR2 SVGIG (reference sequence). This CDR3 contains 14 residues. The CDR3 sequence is CAWSRQGVNEKLFF. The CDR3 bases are TGTGCCTGGAGTCGACAGGGGGTAAATGAAAAACTGTTTTTT.

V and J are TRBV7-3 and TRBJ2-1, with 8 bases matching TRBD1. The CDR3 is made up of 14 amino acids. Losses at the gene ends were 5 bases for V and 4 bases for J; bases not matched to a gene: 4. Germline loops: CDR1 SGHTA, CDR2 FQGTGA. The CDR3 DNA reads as TGTGCCAGCAGCGACGACAGGGGTTACAATGAGCAGTTCTTC. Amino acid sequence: CASSDDRGYNEQFF. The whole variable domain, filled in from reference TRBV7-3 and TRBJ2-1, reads GAGVSQTPSNKVTEKGKYVELRCDPISGHTALYWYRQSLGQGPEFLIYFQGTGAADDSGLPNDRFFAVRPEGSVSTLKIQRTERGDSAVYLCASSDDRGYNEQFFGPGTRLTVL.